The clone carrying this TCR beta chain was picked up a small number of times. Its target is not known. Assay: immunoSEQ multiplex PCR; the TCRdb copy retains only in-frame clones and omits some. The sample has 200,000 or so clones; approximately 95% are singletons. This sample is part of a study of T cell responses to AZD1222 COVID-19 vaccine. Study-level findings and limits: Nearly half of spike-specific TCRs reportedly target variant regions that are unmutated in the B.1.351 and B.1.1.7 variants.

Germline V gives CDR1 SNHLY, CDR2 FYNNEI. This CDR3 spans 13 amino acids. The V and J ends lost 3 bases and 1 base respectively, with 6 bases between them. J is TRBJ1-1 and V is TRBV2, with D perhaps matching TRBD1 (5 bases). Here the sequenced sample was peripheral blood, taken 28 days after the second AZD1222 dose. The TCR originated in an adult who received the AZD1222 COVID-19 vaccine. The CDR3 loop is CASSDRANTEAFF. As DNA, the CDR3 is TGTGCCAGCAGTGACAGGGCGAACACTGAAGCTTTCTTT.